This T cell receptor beta chain was sequenced in a study of blood T cells in healthy people across ages. For the second PCR, which ran for about 6 to 12 cycles, a sample-barcoded 5' primer and a J-beta primer mix were used. Researchers report that each sample yielded at least 2.5 million CDR3-containing paired-end reads. TCRdb analysed the 5' RACE reads with MiXCR anew, one entry per CDR3 protein. The sample carries about 800,000 distinct CDR3 sequences, over 45% recorded once. Germline lookup yields CDR1 MGHRA and CDR2 YSYEKL. This CDR3 is built from 15 residues. RNA extraction gave at least 5.5 micrograms of total RNA per sample.

The material sequenced was blood. V usage is TRBV4-1 and J usage is TRBJ2-4; TRBD2 matches 7 bases. The J call may be wrong; the DNA end is better matched by TRBJ2-7. The receptor was isolated from a man in his thirties or forties in good health. The CDR3 here is CASSQELGGTYEQYF. CDR3 bases: TGCGCCAGCAGCCAAGAGCTCGGGGGGACCTACGAGCAGTACTTC.